In this sample, the clone carrying this T cell receptor (beta chain) turned up many times. The antigen is unknown. The sample belongs to a study of T cells in Graves' hyperthyroidism and ophthalmopathy. Study-level results: From stable hyperthyroidism, ophthalmopathy was separated by a 13 V-J model.

Patients between 18 and 65 years old had hyperthyroidism, newly diagnosed and lasting under 2 months. Any patient presenting with uncontrolled infection, other autoimmune disease, pregnancy or lactation was left out. The investigators amplified TCR beta CDR3 regions from RNA transcripts. HTBI primers drove first-round RT-PCR of the TCR CDR3. TCRdb redid the calling of the multiplex PCR reads with MiXCR, one entry per CDR3 protein. The sample comprises some 300,000 distinct CDR3 sequences, 13% of which are singletons, and approximately 8.6% rests with the top ten. Trimming removed 4 bases from V and 5 bases from J, with 9 bases in between. This CDR3 is built from 12 residues. CDR1 and CDR2 (germline): LGHDT, YNNKEL (reference sequence).

The TCR originated in a woman aged 25 to 39 with Graves' hyperthyroidism that later progressed to Graves' ophthalmopathy. The sequenced sample was blood. V usage is TRBV3-1 and J usage is TRBJ2-7; D is unclear. For the CDR3, the DNA is TGTGCCAGCAGCCGAGGACGGGACGAGCAGTACTTC. Protein sequence: CASSRGRDEQYF.